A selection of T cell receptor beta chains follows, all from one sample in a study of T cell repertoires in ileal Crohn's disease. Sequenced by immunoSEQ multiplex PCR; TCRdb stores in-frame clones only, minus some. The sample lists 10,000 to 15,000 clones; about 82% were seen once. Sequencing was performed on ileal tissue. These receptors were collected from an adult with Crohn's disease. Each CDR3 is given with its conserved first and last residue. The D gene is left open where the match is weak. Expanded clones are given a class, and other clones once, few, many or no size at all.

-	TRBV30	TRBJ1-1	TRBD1	CAWGDRGTEAFF	TGTGCCTGGGGGGACAGGGGCACTGAAGCTTTCTTT
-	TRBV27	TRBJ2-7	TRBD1	CASIPQGAREQYF	TGTGCCAGCATACCCCAGGGGGCGCGGGAGCAGTACTTC
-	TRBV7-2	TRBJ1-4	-	CASSWGHSSEKLFF	TGTGCCAGCAGCTGGGGACACAGTAGTGAAAAACTGTTTTTT
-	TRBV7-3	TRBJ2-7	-	CASSFHRYEQYF	TGTGCCAGCAGCTTCCACCGTTACGAGCAGTACTTC
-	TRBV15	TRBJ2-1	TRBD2	CATLAGESNEQFF	TGTGCCACCCTAGCGGGAGAATCCAATGAGCAGTTCTTC
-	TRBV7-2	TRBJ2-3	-	CASSPRQYRTDTQYF	TGTGCCAGCAGCCCAAGACAGTACCGCACAGATACGCAGTATTTT
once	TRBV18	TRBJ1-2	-	CASSPISQGSNYGYTF	TGTGCCAGCTCACCAATTAGCCAGGGTTCCAACTATGGCTACACCTTC
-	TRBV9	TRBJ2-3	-	CASSGRVGGFGDTQYF	TGTGCCAGCAGCGGCCGGGTGGGGGGATTTGGAGATACGCAGTATTTT
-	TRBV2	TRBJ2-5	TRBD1	CASRHARDSREETQYF	TGTGCCAGCAGGCACGCCCGGGACAGCCGGGAAGAGACCCAGTACTTC
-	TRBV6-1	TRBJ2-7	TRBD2	CASSELRGGAYEQYF	TGTGCCAGCAGTGAATTGCGGGGAGGGGCCTACGAGCAGTACTTC
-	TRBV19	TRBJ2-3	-	CASSSRQGTDTQYF	TGTGCCAGTAGTTCACGACAGGGCACAGATACGCAGTATTTT
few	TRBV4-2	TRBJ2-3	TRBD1	CASSVRDRGTDTQYF	TGTGCCAGCAGCGTCCGGGACAGGGGCACAGATACGCAGTATTTT
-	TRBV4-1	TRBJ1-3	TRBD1	CASSQEKPKPGTVKSTGNTIYF	TGCGCCAGCAGCCAAGAGAAGCCAAAACCCGGGACAGTGAAATCAACTGGAAACACCATATATTTT
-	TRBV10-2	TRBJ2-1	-	CASSETNEQFF	TGCGCCAGCAGTGAAACAAATGAGCAGTTCTTC
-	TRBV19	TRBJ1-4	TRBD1	CASRRTGKNEKLFF	TGTGCCAGTAGGCGGACAGGGAAGAATGAAAAACTGTTTTTT
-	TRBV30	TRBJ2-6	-	CAWTGPGANVLTF	TGTGCCTGGACTGGGCCTGGGGCCAACGTCCTGACTTTC
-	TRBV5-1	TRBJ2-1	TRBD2	CASSLSSGGRAYNEQFF	TGCGCCAGCAGCTTGTCGTCGGGGGGGAGAGCCTACAATGAGCAGTTCTTC
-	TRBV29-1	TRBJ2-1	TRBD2	CSVGTSGGHRKFF	TGCAGCGTAGGGACTAGCGGGGGCCATCGTAAGTTCTTC
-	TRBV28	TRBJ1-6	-	CASSPPAGAGNSPLHF	TGTGCCAGCAGCCCCCCTGCAGGGGCAGGGAATTCACCCCTCCACTTT
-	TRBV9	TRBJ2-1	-	CASSVVPDGNEQFF	TGTGCCAGCAGCGTAGTCCCAGACGGGAATGAGCAGTTCTTC
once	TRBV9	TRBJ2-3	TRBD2	CASSVAPGGGSADTQYF	TGTGCCAGCAGCGTAGCTCCGGGCGGGGGGTCAGCAGATACGCAGTATTTT
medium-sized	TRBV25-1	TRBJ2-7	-	CASSTGTYEQYF	TGTGCCAGCAGTACAGGGACCTACGAGCAGTACTTC
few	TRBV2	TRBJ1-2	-	CASSGGGGATNYGYTF	TGTGCCAGCAGTGGGGGAGGCGGGGCCACTAACTATGGCTACACCTTC
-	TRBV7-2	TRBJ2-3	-	CASSLGKAGRTDTQYF	TGTGCCAGCAGCTTGGGGAAGGCAGGGAGGACAGATACGCAGTATTTT
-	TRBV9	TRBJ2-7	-	CASSVEGFSYEQYF	TGTGCCAGCAGCGTGGAGGGTTTTTCCTACGAGCAGTACTTC
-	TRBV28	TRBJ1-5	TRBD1	CASSFPQDRGSRWSQPQHF	TGTGCCAGCAGTTTCCCACAGGACAGGGGGTCCCGATGGTCTCAGCCCCAGCATTTT
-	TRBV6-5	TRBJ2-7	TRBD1	CASSWTGFWSYEQYF	TGTGCCAGCAGTTGGACAGGATTCTGGTCCTACGAGCAGTACTTC
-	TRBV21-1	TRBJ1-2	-	CASSKGRLGGDPYGYTF	TGTGCCAGCAGCAAAGGCCGGCTAGGAGGGGACCCTTATGGCTACACCTTC
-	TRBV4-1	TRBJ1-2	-	CASSQIGRYGYTF	TGCGCCAGCAGCCAAATCGGGAGGTATGGCTACACCTTC
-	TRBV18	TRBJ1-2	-	CASSPPTESYGYTF	TGTGCCAGCTCACCACCGACAGAGTCCTATGGCTACACCTTC
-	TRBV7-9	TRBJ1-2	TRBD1	CASSATGGGYTF	TGTGCCAGCAGCGCGACAGGGGGAGGCTACACCTTC
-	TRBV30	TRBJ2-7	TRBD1	CAWARDSSDEQYF	TGTGCCTGGGCCCGGGACAGTTCCGACGAGCAGTACTTC
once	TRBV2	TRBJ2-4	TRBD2	CASSAAGGTGNIQYF	TGTGCCAGCAGTGCAGCGGGGGGGACGGGAAACATTCAGTACTTC
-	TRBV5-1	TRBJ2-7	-	CASSFEGLNEQYF	TGCGCCAGCAGCTTTGAGGGCCTCAACGAGCAGTACTTC
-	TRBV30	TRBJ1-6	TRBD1	CAWTRDRGTNSPLHF	TGTGCCTGGACCAGAGACAGGGGAACAAATTCACCCCTCCACTTT
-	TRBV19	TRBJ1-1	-	CASLKGGRFHTEAFF	TGTGCCAGTTTAAAAGGGGGTCGATTTCACACTGAAGCTTTCTTT
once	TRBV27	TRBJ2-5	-	CASSPGETQYF	TGTGCCAGCTCCCCCGGGGAGACCCAGTACTTC
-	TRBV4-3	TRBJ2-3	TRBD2	CASSQETLLAGRGTDTQYF	TGCGCCAGCAGCCAAGAAACGCTGCTAGCGGGTAGGGGCACAGATACGCAGTATTTT
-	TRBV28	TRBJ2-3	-	CASLGAGIGSDTQYF	TGTGCCAGCTTAGGGGCAGGAATCGGGTCAGATACGCAGTATTTT
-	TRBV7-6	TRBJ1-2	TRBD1	CASSSGQGGALGGYTF	TGTGCCAGCAGCTCCGGACAGGGCGGAGCGCTAGGCGGCTACACCTTC
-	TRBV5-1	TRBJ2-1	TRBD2	CASTKGLAGGNEQFF	TGCGCCAGCACTAAGGGACTAGCGGGAGGCAATGAGCAGTTCTTC
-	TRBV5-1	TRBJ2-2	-	CASQLALDTGELFF	TGCGCCAGCCAGCTAGCGCTAGACACCGGGGAGCTGTTTTTT